This TCR beta chain was profiled in a study of CD8 T cells in ankylosing spondylitis. Study-wide findings and caveats: Reportedly, disease-linked clones are significantly enriched in ankylosing spondylitis patients' matched synovial fluid. Reactive arthritis synovial fluid and blood previously showed some of these motif variants. Blood of patients with ankylosing spondylitis appeared to be characterized by a TCR beta motif of fewer than 10 highly homologous variants. Clones linked with disease were CD8+ and fairly uncommon in the peripheral blood.

Quantitative 5'-RACE with molecular barcodes was used to make the TCR beta libraries. TCRdb recomputed calls from the 5' RACE reads with MiXCR, one row per CDR3 protein. The sample lists 130,000 or so distinct CDR3 sequences; approximately 17% were seen once. This clonotype has a handful of counts. The antigen remains undetermined. Trimming removed 7 bases from V and 4 bases from J, with 13 bases in between. Germline V gene sequence: CDR1 ENHRY, CDR2 SYGVKD. The CDR3 loop spans 13 amino acids. The sequence was obtained from a male donor with ankylosing spondylitis. The source material was blood, either unsorted or a sorted T cell fraction (not recorded which). The chain couples TRBV10-3 to TRBJ2-5; tentatively, D is TRBD1 or TRBD2 (5 bases each). CDR3 protein: CAITEGRGETQYF. The CDR3 bases are TGTGCCATCACCGAGGGACGGGGAGAGACCCAGTACTTC.